The sequence of this TCR beta chain was determined in a study of Ad26.COV2.S vaccination and SARS-CoV-2 variants (dated by TCRdb to the early 2020s). Looking at the study overall: Sequencing of the TCRbeta repertoire served to evaluate the specificity and breadth of SARS-CoV-2-reactive T cell receptors following Ad26.COV2.S vaccination. A total of approximately 30 samples were included in the TCR-sequenced set, comprising about 20 Ad26.COV2.S vaccine recipients, 5 placebo recipients and 8 SARS-CoV-2 convalescent individuals.

The immunoSEQ Assay was the method used to sequence TCRbeta CDR3 regions. After extraction, genomic DNA underwent amplification by bias-controlled multiplex PCR, followed by high-throughput sequencing. The paper's processing steps were these. Collapsing and filtering of sequences were performed to quantify the absolute abundance of each unique TCRbeta CDR3 region. T cell fraction was estimated by normalization of TCRbeta template counts to usable DNA, with usable DNA being measured through amplification of reference genes present in all nucleated cells. Repertoire TCRs were annotated as SARS-CoV-2-specific by exact matching of V gene, CDR3 amino acid sequence and J gene to a known reactive TCR set. The reference SARS-CoV-2 TCR set came from MIRA and was filtered for enrichment in COVID-19-positive ImmuneCODE repertoires, removing public or cross-reactive TCRs. Using the MIRA antigens, annotated TCRs were further analysed by specific ORF or by position within an ORF. Breadth was defined as the number of annotated unique rearrangements divided by the total number of unique productive rearrangements, and depth was defined as the summed frequency of the annotated unique rearrangements. Two-sided Wilcoxon rank-sum tests were applied when comparing TCR breadth between groups. TCRdb provides this immuneACCESS table in a form limited to in-frame rearrangements. Some clones are lacking; in checked studies, under half of them reflect an unresolved V gene, and why the rest are absent is not known. V and J calls and clone size are those listed in that table; D and trimming were worked out from the DNA. The sample table contains around 86,000 clones; only one count was recorded for approximately 81% of them. The ten largest clones represent about 17% of the sample.

Worth noting for this clone: Which antigen it targets is not known. Per-base qualities were not stored, and no clone one base away is much larger.

Overall study outcomes, separate from this receptor: The authors noted that the TCR breadth and depth analyses may have underestimated total T cell responses. Vaccine and placebo recipients had comparable non-spike TCR breadth, which fits with the vaccine containing only spike. After vaccination, spike-specific CD8+ and CD4+ T cell responses were reported to show substantial breadth. Higher spike-specific TCR breadth was observed in Ad26.COV2.S recipients than in placebo recipients (P = 0.0014).

The time point label, as the study defines it: individuals recovered from natural SARS-CoV-2 infection. After removal of 2 bases from V and 3 bases from J, the junction retains 3 bases not matched to a gene. From the cysteine up to the phenylalanine, the CDR3 has a length of 14 residues. This entry keeps only the CDR3 DNA: 42 bases, framed from base 1. In the germline V gene, CDR1 corresponds to MNHEY and CDR2 to SVGAGI. The rearranged chain carries TRBV6-5 and TRBJ2-7, with 8 bases matching TRBD1. The input for sequencing was peripheral blood, taken after recovery from COVID-19. This clonotype was sampled from a human donor who had recovered from COVID-19. The CDR3 in this case is CASSYQGANYEQYF. The nucleotides read TGTGCCAGCAGTTACCAGGGGGCCAACTACGAGCAGTACTTC.